This TCR beta chain was found in a study of response to subunit inactivated influenza vaccine. One entry per CDR3 protein results from TCRdb running MiXCR on the RT-PCR reads. The data show about 170,000 distinct CDR3 sequences, approximately 12% seen once. This CDR3 has 15 amino acids. The trim removed 5 bases at V and 2 bases at J, leaving 4 bases unmatched. Germline CDR1 and CDR2: SSHAT and FNYEAQ (reference sequence). The same specimen was also included in a second study, on T cells expressing NK-cell markers. That paper states: Synthesis of TCR beta cDNA relied on 5'RACE template switching carrying UMIs.

The clonotype was recovered from a man in his forties or fifties who received an inactivated influenza vaccine. The gene calls are TRBV7-7 and TRBJ2-1; 9 bases match TRBD2. Sequences were derived from CD8+ T cells sorted from PBMCs, sampled 11 to 12 days after vaccination. CDR3 region: CASSAGLATYNEQFF. The DNA for the CDR3 is TGTGCCAGCAGCGCCGGACTAGCGACCTACAATGAGCAGTTCTTC.